The 2 T cell receptor beta chains reported below all come from one sample, sequenced in a study of long-term antiretroviral therapy in people with HIV (dated by TCRdb to between 2021 and 2024). The immunoSEQ hsTCRB v3.0 assay was used at survey level resolution to sequence the TRB variable region. TCRdb mirrors the immuneACCESS table, restricted to in-frame sequences. Some clones are absent from its copies; in checked studies, under half trace to an unresolved V gene, and the reason for the others is unknown. The sample table lists some 29,000 clones, 85% to 95% of them with a count of one. Over 9% of the sample belongs to the ten largest clones. The sequences come from unsorted PBMCs, collected 6.2 years after starting antiretroviral therapy. Receptors were obtained from a man between 35 and 55 years old with HIV.

The chain joins TRBV6-4 to TRBJ2-1; 12 bases align to TRBD2. This CDR3 is 16 amino acids long. CDR1 is MRHNA and CDR2 is SNTAGT in the germline V gene. Losses at the gene ends were 0 bases for V and 4 bases for J; bases not matched to a gene: 1. CDR3 DNA: TGTGCCAGCAGTGACTCCGGGACTAGCGGGTACAATGAGCAGTTCTTC. Translating it yields CASSDSGTSGYNEQFF.

The rearrangement links TRBV29-1 to TRBJ2-3, with D possibly TRBD1 on 6 matching bases. CDR1 is SQVTM, CDR2 ANQGSEA, per germline. Trimming pared 6 bases from V and 9 bases from J, leaving 16 bases between. The CDR3 has 12 amino acids. CDR3 DNA sequence: TGCAGCGTAACAGGGTCGGCAGGCACGCAGTATTTT. It encodes CSVTGSAGTQYF.